The TCR beta chain under discussion was sequenced for a study of T-cell reconstitution after alpha-beta-depleted transplantation in children. Whole-study results and caveats: T-cell numbers and diversity one year post-transplant derived largely from freshly generated T cells. Reportedly, roughly two months post-transplant, alpha-beta T cells arose from several hundred expanded graft clones.

CDR3 length: 17 residues. Trimming cost V 6 bases and J 1 base, with 19 bases left between them. About this clonotype itself: The target antigen is unknown.

Preparation of the TCRbeta library involved a method that used unique molecular identifiers. TCRdb redid the calling of the PCR reads with MiXCR, one entry per CDR3 protein. The repertoire holds 200,000 or so distinct CDR3 sequences, with 6.3% as singletons. This chain joins TRBV12-3 or TRBV12-4 and TRBJ1-5, with D possibly TRBD1 on 6 matching bases. The input for sequencing was PBMCs, taken before TCRalphabeta/CD19-depleted stem cell transplant. This clonotype was obtained from a girl under three years old with combined immunodeficiency, due to receive a stem cell transplant. CDR3 nucleotides: TGTGCCAGCAGACTCGGACAGATGTATGAAAGCAATCAGCCCCAGCATTTT. Its translation is CASRLGQMYESNQPQHF.